The 2 T cell receptor beta chains in this list originate from one sample, sequenced in a study of beta chain features in type 1 diabetes. Every bit of the isolated RNA underwent reverse transcription, so sequencing read expressed TCRB transcripts. Data came from immunoSEQ multiplex PCR; TCRdb stores just in-frame clones and leaves some out. The top ten clones hold over 1.5% of a sample with roughly 38,000 clones, approximately 61% of them seen once. No antigen is known for these receptors. Points from the study as a whole: Shortening of TCRB CDR3s, moderate but significant, appeared in all four CD4+ subsets of Type 1 diabetes patients.

Sample: Tregs from blood. The source of these receptors is a man aged 25-45 years with type 1 diabetes. Some clones in this sample may be carry-over from other donors' samples.

This clone was counted a single time. The J gene is TRBJ1-3, the V gene TRBV9; the D gene is possibly TRBD1 (5 bases). Germline CDR1 and CDR2: SGDLS and YYNGEE. The CDR3 is 17 residues long. V was cut by 0 bases and J by 3 bases, with 16 bases left in between. The CDR3 reads CASSVALQVLGGNTIYF. In DNA form, the CDR3 reads TGTGCCAGCAGCGTAGCTCTACAGGTTCTTGGTGGAAACACCATATATTTT.

The chain combines TRBV7-9 with TRBJ1-2; 9 bases fit TRBD1. This CDR3 has 17 residues. Germline trimming cut 0 bases from V and 5 bases from J; bases unmatched to any gene: 10. Looked up from germline, CDR1 is SEHNR and CDR2 is FQNEAQ (reference sequence). Here the CDR3 reads CASSLAVSDRGGYGYTF. The CDR3, as DNA: TGTGCCAGCAGCTTAGCCGTCTCGGACAGGGGAGGGTATGGCTACACCTTC.